The sequence of this T cell receptor beta chain was determined in a study of T cell repertoires in cytomegalovirus infection. Study details: Carrying CMV and the relevant HLA type showed in public TCR beta signatures. Points from the study as a whole: The study found HLA-C-restricted CMV-specific TCR beta clonotypes dominating the ex vivo response. CMV carriers with the relevant HLA were identified by cumulative public TCR beta family frequency.

This clonotype was counted at least ten times. Its antigen is currently unknown. V dropped 6 bases and J dropped 4 bases, with 10 bases sitting between them. The CDR3 contains 13 residues. Using its own MiXCR run on the reads, TCRdb lists one record per CDR3 protein. The repertoire holds tens of thousands of distinct CDR3 sequences, 4% seen once, with around 22% in the top ten. The V and J genes are TRBV12-3 or TRBV12-4 and TRBJ1-5; maybe TRBD1 (5 bases). The TCR was taken from a human donor in good health (CMV status not recorded). Some clones in this sample may be carry-over from other donors' samples. Sequenced input: PBMCs. The CDR3 protein is CASSRAGNQPQHF. The CDR3 region has the DNA TGTGCCAGCAGCCGTGCAGGGAATCAGCCCCAGCATTTT.